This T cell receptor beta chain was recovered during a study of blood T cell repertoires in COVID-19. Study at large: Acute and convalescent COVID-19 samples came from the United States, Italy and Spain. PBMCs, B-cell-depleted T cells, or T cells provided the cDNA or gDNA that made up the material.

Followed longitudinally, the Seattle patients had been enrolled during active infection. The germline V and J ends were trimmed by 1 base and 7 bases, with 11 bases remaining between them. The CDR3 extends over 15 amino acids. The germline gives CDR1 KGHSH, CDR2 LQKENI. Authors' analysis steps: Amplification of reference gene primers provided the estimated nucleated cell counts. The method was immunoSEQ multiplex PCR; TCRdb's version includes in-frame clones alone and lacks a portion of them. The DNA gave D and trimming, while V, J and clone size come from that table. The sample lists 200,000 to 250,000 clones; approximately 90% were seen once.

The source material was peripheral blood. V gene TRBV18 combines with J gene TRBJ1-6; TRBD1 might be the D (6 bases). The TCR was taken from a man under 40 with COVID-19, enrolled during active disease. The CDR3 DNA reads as TGTGCCAGCTCACCACTGGGGGCAGACAATTCACCCCTCCACTTT. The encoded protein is CASSPLGADNSPLHF.